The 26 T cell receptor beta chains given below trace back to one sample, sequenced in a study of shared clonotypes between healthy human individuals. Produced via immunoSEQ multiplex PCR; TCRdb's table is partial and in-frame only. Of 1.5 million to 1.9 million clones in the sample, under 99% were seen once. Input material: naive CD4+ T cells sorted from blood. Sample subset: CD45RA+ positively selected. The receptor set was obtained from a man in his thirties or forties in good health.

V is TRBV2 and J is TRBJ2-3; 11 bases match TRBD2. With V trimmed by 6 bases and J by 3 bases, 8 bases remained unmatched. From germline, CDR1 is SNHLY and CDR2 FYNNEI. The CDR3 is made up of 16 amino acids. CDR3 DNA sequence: TGTGCCAGCAGGTTACTAGCGGGAGTTGGGACAGATACGCAGTATTTT. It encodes CASRLLAGVGTDTQYF.

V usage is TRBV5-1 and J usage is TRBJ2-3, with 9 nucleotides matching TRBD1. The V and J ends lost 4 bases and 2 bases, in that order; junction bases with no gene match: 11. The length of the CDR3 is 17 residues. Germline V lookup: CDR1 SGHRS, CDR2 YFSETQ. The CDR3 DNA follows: TGCGCCAGCAGCCCCGGGGACAGGGCGGATTTCACAGATACGCAGTATTTT. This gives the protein CASSPGDRADFTDTQYF.

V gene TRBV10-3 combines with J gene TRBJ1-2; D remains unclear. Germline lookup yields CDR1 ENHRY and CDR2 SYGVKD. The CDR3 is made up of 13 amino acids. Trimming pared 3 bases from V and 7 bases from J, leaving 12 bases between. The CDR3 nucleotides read TGTGCCATCAGTGAAAAGTCCGGTTCTGGCTACACCTTC. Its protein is CAISEKSGSGYTF.

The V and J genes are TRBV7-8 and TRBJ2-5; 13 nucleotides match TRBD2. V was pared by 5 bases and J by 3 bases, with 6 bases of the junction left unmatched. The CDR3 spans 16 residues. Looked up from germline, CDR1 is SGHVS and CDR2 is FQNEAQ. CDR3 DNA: TGTGCCAGCAGCGCAATTGGGACTAGCGGGGAAGAGACCCAGTACTTC. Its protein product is CASSAIGTSGEETQYF.

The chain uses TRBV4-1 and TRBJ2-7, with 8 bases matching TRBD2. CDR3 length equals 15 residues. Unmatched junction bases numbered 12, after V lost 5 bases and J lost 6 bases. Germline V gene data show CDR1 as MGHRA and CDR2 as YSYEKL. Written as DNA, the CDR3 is TGCGCCAGCAGCGGAGCGGGAGATATTCTCGGCGAGCAGTACTTC. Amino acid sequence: CASSGAGDILGEQYF.

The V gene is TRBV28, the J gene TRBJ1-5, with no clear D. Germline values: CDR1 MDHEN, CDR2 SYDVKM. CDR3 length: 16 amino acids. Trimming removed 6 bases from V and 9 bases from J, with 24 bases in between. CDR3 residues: CASSYLGRPEIRPQHF. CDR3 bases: TGTGCCAGCAGCTACCTCGGCAGGCCCGAAATCCGGCCCCAGCATTTT.

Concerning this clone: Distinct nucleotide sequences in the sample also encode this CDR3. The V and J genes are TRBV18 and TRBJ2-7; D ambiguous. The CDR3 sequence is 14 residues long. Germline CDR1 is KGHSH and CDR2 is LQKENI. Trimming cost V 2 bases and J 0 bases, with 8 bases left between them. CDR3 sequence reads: CASSPGLSSYEQYF. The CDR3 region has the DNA TGTGCCAGCTCACCAGGCCTGAGCTCCTACGAGCAGTACTTC. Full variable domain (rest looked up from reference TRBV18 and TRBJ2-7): NAGVMQNPRHLVRRRGQEARLRCSPMKGHSHVYWYRQLPEEGLKFMVYLQKENIIDESGMPKERFSAEFPKEGPSILRIQQVVRGDSAAYFCASSPGLSSYEQYFGPGTRLTVT.

This chain's CDR3 is CASSKPGGTEAFF. CDR3 DNA: TGCGCCAGCAGCAAGCCCGGGGGAACTGAAGCTTTCTTT. The rearrangement uses TRBV5-1 and TRBJ1-1, with D possibly TRBD1 on 5 matching bases. Germline V gene data show CDR1 as SGHRS and CDR2 as YFSETQ. The CDR3 totals 13 residues. The V and J ends lost 4 bases and 5 bases respectively, with 12 bases between them. Looking up the rest from reference TRBV5-1 and TRBJ1-1 gives the full variable domain: KAGVTQTPRYLIKTRGQQVTLSCSPISGHRSVSWYQQTPGQGLQFLFEYFSETQRNKGNFPGRFSGRQFSNSRSEMNVSTLELGDSALYLCASSKPGGTEAFFGQGTRLTVV.

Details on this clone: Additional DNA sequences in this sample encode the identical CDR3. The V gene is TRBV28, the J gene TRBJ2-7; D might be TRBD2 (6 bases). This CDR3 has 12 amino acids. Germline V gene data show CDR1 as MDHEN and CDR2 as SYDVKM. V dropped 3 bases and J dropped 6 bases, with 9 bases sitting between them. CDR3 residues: CASSLGLGEQYF. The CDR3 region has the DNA TGTGCCAGCAGTTTGGGACTGGGCGAGCAGTACTTC.

The CDR3 region has the DNA TGTGCCAGCACTTTAATGGGACAGGCGGGAACTAATGAAAAACTGTTTTTT. This codes for CASTLMGQAGTNEKLFF. The chain joins TRBV7-9 to TRBJ1-4; 8 positions match TRBD1. J gave up 1 base and V 7 bases, and 11 bases lay outside the gene matches. CDR1 and CDR2 from the germline V gene are SEHNR and FQNEAQ (reference sequence). This CDR3 has 17 amino acids.

CDR3 bases: TGCGCCAGCAGCCCAGGCCCAGGGAGTCTGCTTTACGAGCAGTACTTC. Encoded protein: CASSPGPGSLLYEQYF. This chain uses TRBV5-1 with TRBJ2-7; D could derive from TRBD1 or TRBD2 (5 bases each). The CDR3 is 16 amino acids. The germline gives CDR1 SGHRS, CDR2 YFSETQ. Trimming stripped 4 bases from V and 4 bases from J, with 21 bases between.

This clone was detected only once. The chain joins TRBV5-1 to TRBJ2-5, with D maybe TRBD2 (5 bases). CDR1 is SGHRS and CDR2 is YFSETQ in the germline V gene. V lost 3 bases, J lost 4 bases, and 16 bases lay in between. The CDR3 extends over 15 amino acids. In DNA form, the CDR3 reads TGCGCCAGCAGCTATGACGGACTCGGTCGAGAGACCCAGTACTTC. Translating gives CASSYDGLGRETQYF. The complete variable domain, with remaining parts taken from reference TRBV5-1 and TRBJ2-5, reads KAGVTQTPRYLIKTRGQQVTLSCSPISGHRSVSWYQQTPGQGLQFLFEYFSETQRNKGNFPGRFSGRQFSNSRSEMNVSTLELGDSALYLCASSYDGLGRETQYFGPGTRLLVL.

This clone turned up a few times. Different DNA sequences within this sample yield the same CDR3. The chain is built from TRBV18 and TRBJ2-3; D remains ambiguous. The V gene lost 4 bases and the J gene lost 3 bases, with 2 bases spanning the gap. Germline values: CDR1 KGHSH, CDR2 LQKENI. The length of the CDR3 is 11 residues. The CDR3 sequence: CASSRTDTQYF. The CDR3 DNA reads TGTGCCAGCTCACGGACAGATACGCAGTATTTT.

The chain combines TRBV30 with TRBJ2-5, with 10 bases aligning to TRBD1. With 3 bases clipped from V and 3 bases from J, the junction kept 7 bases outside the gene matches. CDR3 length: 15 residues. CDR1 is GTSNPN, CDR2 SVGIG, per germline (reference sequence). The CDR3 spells CAWRWTGGQKETQYF. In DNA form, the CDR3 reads TGTGCCTGGAGATGGACAGGGGGACAAAAAGAGACCCAGTACTTC. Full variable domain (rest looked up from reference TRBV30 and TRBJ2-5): SQTIHQWPATLVQPVGSPLSLECTVEGTSNPNLYWYRQAAGRGLQLLFYSVGIGQISSEVPQNLSASRPQDRQFILSSKKLLLSDSGFYLCAWRWTGGQKETQYFGPGTRLLVL.

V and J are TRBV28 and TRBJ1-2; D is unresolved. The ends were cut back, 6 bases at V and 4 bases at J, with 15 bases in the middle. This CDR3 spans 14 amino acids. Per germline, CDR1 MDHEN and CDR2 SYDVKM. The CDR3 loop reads CASRDPGLGYGYTF. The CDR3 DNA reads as TGTGCCAGCAGGGATCCTGGGTTGGGCTATGGCTACACCTTC.

CDR3 DNA sequence: TGTGCCAGCCGCCGGGGGCAGGCCAGCAATCAGCCCCAGCATTTT. Translation: CASRRGQASNQPQHF. The chain is built from TRBV19 and TRBJ1-5; TRBD1 is a possible D gene (6 bases). Germline-derived CDR1 and CDR2 are LNHDA and SQIVND (reference sequence). The CDR3 is made up of 15 amino acids. Trimming took 9 bases from V and 1 from J, leaving 16 bases between them.

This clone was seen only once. The CDR3: CASSTGTSGSSYNEQFF. The CDR3 bases are TGTGCCAGCAGCACCGGGACTAGCGGGAGTTCCTACAATGAGCAGTTCTTC. The rearrangement links TRBV7-9 to TRBJ2-1; 14 positions match TRBD2. The germline V gene has CDR1 SEHNR and CDR2 FQNEAQ (reference sequence). V shed 5 bases, J shed 1 base, and the junction held 4 bases outside the gene matches. CDR3 length: 17 amino acids. The full variable domain, its missing parts supplied by reference TRBV7-9 and TRBJ2-1, is DTGVSQNPRHKITKRGQNVTFRCDPISEHNRLYWYRQTLGQGPEFLTYFQNEAQLEKSRLLSDRFSAERPKGSFSTLEIQRTEQGDSAMYLCASSTGTSGSSYNEQFFGPGTRLTVL.

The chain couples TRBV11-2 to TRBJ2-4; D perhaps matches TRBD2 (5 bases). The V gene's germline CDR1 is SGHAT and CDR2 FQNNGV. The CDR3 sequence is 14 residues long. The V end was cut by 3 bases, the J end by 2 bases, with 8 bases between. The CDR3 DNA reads TGTGCCAGCAGCTTCACGGGGACCAAAAACATTCAGTACTTC. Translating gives CASSFTGTKNIQYF.

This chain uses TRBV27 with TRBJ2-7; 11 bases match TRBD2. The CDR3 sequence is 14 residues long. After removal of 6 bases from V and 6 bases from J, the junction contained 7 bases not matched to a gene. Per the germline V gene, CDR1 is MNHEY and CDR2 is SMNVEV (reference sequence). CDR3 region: CASRSSGRAGEQYF. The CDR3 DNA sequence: TGTGCCAGCAGAAGTAGCGGGAGGGCCGGCGAGCAGTACTTC.

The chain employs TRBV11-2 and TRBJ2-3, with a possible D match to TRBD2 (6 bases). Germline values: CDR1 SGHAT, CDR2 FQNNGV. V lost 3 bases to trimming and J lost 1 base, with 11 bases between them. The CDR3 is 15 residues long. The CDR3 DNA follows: TGTGCCAGCAGCTTGTTTAGCGGAGGCACAGATACGCAGTATTTT. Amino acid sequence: CASSLFSGGTDTQYF.

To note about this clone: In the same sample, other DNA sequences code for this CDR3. CDR3 amino acids: CASSLGLAGVNEQFF. For the CDR3, the DNA is TGTGCCAGCAGCTTAGGACTAGCGGGAGTTAATGAGCAGTTCTTC. The rearrangement uses TRBV5-4 and TRBJ2-1; 13 bases align to TRBD2. Looked up from germline, CDR1 is SGHNT and CDR2 is YYREEE (reference sequence). The CDR3 loop spans 15 amino acids. Trimming at V came to 2 bases and at J to 7 bases, leaving 3 bases not matched to a gene.

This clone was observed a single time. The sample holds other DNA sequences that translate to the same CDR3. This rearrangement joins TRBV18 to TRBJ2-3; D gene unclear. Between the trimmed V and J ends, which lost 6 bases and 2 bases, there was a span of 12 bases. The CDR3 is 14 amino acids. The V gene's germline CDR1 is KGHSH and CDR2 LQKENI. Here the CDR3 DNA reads TGTGCCAGCTCCCCCGGGCGTTCCACAGATACGCAGTATTTT. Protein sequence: CASSPGRSTDTQYF.

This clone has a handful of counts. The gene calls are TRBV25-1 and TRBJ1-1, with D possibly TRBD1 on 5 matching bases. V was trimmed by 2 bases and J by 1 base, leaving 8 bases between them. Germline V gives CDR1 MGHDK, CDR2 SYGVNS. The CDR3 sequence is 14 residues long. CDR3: CASSEGGRNTEAFF. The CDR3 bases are TGTGCCAGCAGTGAAGGGGGTCGGAACACTGAAGCTTTCTTT. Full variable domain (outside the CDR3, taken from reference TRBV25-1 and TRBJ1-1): EADIYQTPRYLVIGTGKKITLECSQTMGHDKMYWYQQDPGMELHLIHYSYGVNSTEKGDLSSESTVSRIRTEHFPLTLESARPSHTSQYLCASSEGGRNTEAFFGQGTRLTVV.

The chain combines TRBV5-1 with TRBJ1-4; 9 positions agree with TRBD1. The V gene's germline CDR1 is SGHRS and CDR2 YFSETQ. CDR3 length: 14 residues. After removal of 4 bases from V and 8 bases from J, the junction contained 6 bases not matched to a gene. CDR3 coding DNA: TGCGCCAGCAGCCGACAGGGGGATGGGGAAAAACTGTTTTTT. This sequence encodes CASSRQGDGEKLFF.

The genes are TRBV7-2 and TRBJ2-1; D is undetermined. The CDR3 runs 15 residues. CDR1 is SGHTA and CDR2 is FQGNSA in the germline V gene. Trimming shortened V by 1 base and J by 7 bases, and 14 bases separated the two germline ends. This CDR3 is CASSLGLDWSNEQFF. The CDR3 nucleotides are TGTGCCAGCAGCTTAGGGTTAGATTGGTCTAATGAGCAGTTCTTC.

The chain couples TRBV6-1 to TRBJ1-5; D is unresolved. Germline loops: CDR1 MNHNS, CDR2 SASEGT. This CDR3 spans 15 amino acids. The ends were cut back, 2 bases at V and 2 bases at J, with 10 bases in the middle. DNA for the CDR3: TGTGCCAGCAGTGAATTGTCGGCAGGCAATCAGCCCCAGCATTTT. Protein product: CASSELSAGNQPQHF.